The 24 T cell receptor beta chains below come from one sample, sequenced in a study of T cell responses to AZD1222 COVID-19 vaccine. The assay was immunoSEQ multiplex PCR, and TCRdb's table has in-frame clones only and misses some. Found here are about 130,000 clones, over 75% of them singletons; the top ten hold 8% to 13%. The sequencing used peripheral blood, collected on day 0 of AZD1222 vaccination. The receptor source for this set is an adult in good health.

The rearrangement links TRBV27 to TRBJ1-6, with a tentative D call TRBD1 (6 bases). The ends were cut back, 5 bases at V and 1 base at J, with 15 bases in the middle. Germline CDR1 and CDR2: MNHEY and SMNVEV (reference sequence). The CDR3 contains 17 residues. This CDR3 is CASSAQTGRSYNSPLHF. The CDR3 coding sequence is TGTGCCAGCAGTGCCCAGACAGGCCGATCCTATAATTCACCCCTCCACTTT.

The V and J genes are TRBV24-1 and TRBJ2-2, with a tentative D call TRBD1 (6 bases). The V gene's germline CDR1 is KGHDR and CDR2 SFDVKD. The CDR3 is made up of 16 amino acids. Deletions cut 2 bases from V and 4 bases from J, with 13 bases between. The chain's CDR3 is CATSDWGRGSTGELFF. CDR3 nucleotides: TGTGCCACCAGTGATTGGGGTAGGGGGAGCACCGGGGAGCTGTTTTTT.

On this clone: Other DNA sequences in the same sample also yield this CDR3. The chain uses TRBV7-9 and TRBJ1-1; tentatively, D is TRBD1 (6 bases). Germline V CDR1 and CDR2: SEHNR, FQNEAQ (reference sequence). The CDR3 contains 14 residues. With 1 base removed from V and 2 bases from J, the gap between germline ends came to 8 bases. The CDR3 here is CASSLGRGNTEAFF. The CDR3 region has the DNA TGTGCCAGCAGCTTAGGCAGGGGAAACACTGAAGCTTTCTTT.

The rearrangement links TRBV5-1 to TRBJ1-4; no reliable D call. Trimming removed 4 bases from V and 5 bases from J, with 15 bases in between. The CDR3 length is 15 residues. The germline V gene encodes CDR1 SGHRS and CDR2 YFSETQ. The CDR3 loop reads CASSADYNPNEKLFF. As DNA, the CDR3 is TGCGCCAGCAGCGCAGATTACAATCCGAATGAAAAACTGTTTTTT.

The J gene is TRBJ1-4, the V gene TRBV15; 9 bases map to TRBD1. Per the germline V gene, CDR1 is LNHNV and CDR2 is YYDKDF (reference sequence). After removal of 3 bases from V and 7 bases from J, the junction contained 6 bases not matched to a gene. The CDR3 runs 15 residues. The CDR3 sequence is CATSSGDRGGEKLFF. The CDR3 coding sequence is TGTGCCACCAGCAGTGGAGACAGGGGGGGTGAAAAACTGTTTTTT.

This chain joins TRBV6-2 or TRBV6-3 and TRBJ2-1; unclear D gene. V was clipped by 3 bases and J by 8 bases, with 11 bases between them. This CDR3 spans 13 amino acids. CDR1 and CDR2 from the germline V gene are MNHEY and SVGEGT. The CDR3 DNA follows: TGTGCCAGCAGTTATTTTGACTGGGATGAGCAGTTCTTC. Protein: CASSYFDWDEQFF.

The V and J genes are TRBV14 and TRBJ2-1, with TRBD2 identical over 13 bases. The CDR3 contains 16 residues. V lost 0 bases to trimming and J lost 9 bases; unmatched junction nucleotides: 5. Germline V gives CDR1 SGHDN, CDR2 FVKESK. Here the CDR3 DNA reads TGTGCCAGCAGCCAAGATGGACTAGCGGGAGTGGTTGAGCAGTTCTTC. Residues: CASSQDGLAGVVEQFF.

The chain couples TRBV5-6 to TRBJ1-5; 9 nucleotides match TRBD1. From germline, CDR1 is SGHDT and CDR2 YYEEEE. The CDR3 length is 16 residues. Trimming at V came to 1 base and at J to 6 bases, leaving 8 bases not matched to a gene. CDR3 protein: CASSLFQGQGAQPQHF. CDR3 in DNA: TGTGCCAGCAGCTTGTTTCAGGGACAGGGAGCTCAGCCCCAGCATTTT.

The rearrangement joins TRBV5-8 to TRBJ2-7; 8 nucleotides align to TRBD1. Germline V lookup: CDR1 SGHTS, CDR2 YDEGEE. The CDR3 runs 15 residues. The junction had 7 bases not matched to a gene; V was cut back by 5 bases and J by 0 bases. The CDR3 loop reads CASRYPGQVSYEQYF. CDR3 nucleotide sequence: TGTGCCAGCAGGTACCCGGGACAGGTCTCCTACGAGCAGTACTTC.

This clone came up a few times. The chain employs TRBV3-1 (or the pseudogene TRBV3-2) and TRBJ2-1; 13 bases align to TRBD2. Germline V gives CDR1 LGHDT, CDR2 YNNKEL (reference sequence). CDR3 length: 17 residues. The ends lost 3 bases at V and 8 bases at J; junction bases unmatched: 10. CDR3 region: CASSHITSGGANDEQFF. The DNA of the CDR3 is TGTGCCAGCAGCCACATAACTAGCGGGGGGGCGAACGATGAGCAGTTCTTC.

V and J are TRBV7-2 and TRBJ2-7, with TRBD2 as a possible D gene (5 bases). Germline CDR1 SGHTA, CDR2 FQGNSA. This CDR3 contains 15 residues. The V and J ends lost 5 bases and 1 base respectively, with 15 bases between them. The CDR3 is CASSREGQGSYEQYF. CDR3 nucleotides: TGTGCCAGCAGCCGGGAAGGGCAAGGGTCCTACGAGCAGTACTTC.

The gene calls are TRBV7-2 and TRBJ2-2; 15 bases agree with TRBD2. The CDR3 consists of 17 residues. V trimming: 1 base; J trimming: 7 bases; junction bases outside the gene matches: 4. The germline gives CDR1 SGHTA, CDR2 FQGNSA. CDR3 nucleotide sequence: TGTGCCAGCAGCTTAGGGACTAGCGGGAGGGCCATCGGGGAGCTGTTTTTT. It encodes CASSLGTSGRAIGELFF.

The rearrangement joins TRBV7-2 to TRBJ2-7; D is perhaps TRBD1 (6 bases). V shed 1 base and J shed 4 bases, with 11 bases lying between them. CDR1 SGHTA and CDR2 FQGNSA come from the germline V gene. The CDR3 covers 14 residues. This CDR3 is CASSLVFQGYEQYF. For the CDR3, the DNA is TGTGCCAGCAGCTTAGTTTTTCAGGGGTACGAGCAGTACTTC.

The chain combines TRBV12-3 or TRBV12-4 with TRBJ2-7; no firm D call. This CDR3 region has 13 residues. Trimming removed 6 bases at V and 1 base at J, with 10 bases between. CDR3 region: CASSPQTSYEQYF. CDR3 in DNA: TGTGCCAGCAGCCCCCAAACGTCCTACGAGCAGTACTTC.

V and J are TRBV28 and TRBJ2-2, with D perhaps matching TRBD1 or TRBD2 (5 bases each). In germline, CDR1 is MDHEN, CDR2 SYDVKM. The CDR3 has 15 amino acids. Trimming took off 5 bases at V and 6 bases at J, with 16 bases between the two ends. The CDR3 reads CASSPPGLGAGELFF. CDR3 DNA: TGTGCCAGCAGTCCCCCGGGGCTGGGTGCCGGGGAGCTGTTTTTT.

The chain employs TRBV30 and TRBJ2-7; TRBD1 agrees at 7 bases. Per germline, CDR1 GTSNPN and CDR2 SVGIG (reference sequence). Trimming cost V 0 bases and J 2 bases; bases outside gene matches: 4. There are 14 residues in the CDR3. CDR3 in amino acids: CAWSVHRGPYEQYF. As DNA, the CDR3 is TGTGCCTGGAGTGTACACAGGGGTCCCTACGAGCAGTACTTC.

This clone was observed a single time. The CDR3 sequence is CSAFRGGEQYF. CDR3 in DNA: TGCAGTGCGTTTCGCGGGGGCGAGCAGTACTTC. This rearrangement joins TRBV20-1 to TRBJ2-7; TRBD2 matches 7 bases. J was trimmed by 6 bases and V by 6 bases; bases with no gene match: 5. This CDR3 contains 11 residues. CDR1 is DFQATT, CDR2 SNEGSKA, per germline (reference sequence).

To note about this clone: The junction does not match germline at one end; this may be a read error. The chain combines TRBV7-9 with TRBJ2-7; 8 bases agree with TRBD2. The length of the CDR3 is 14 residues. Germline assignment: CDR1 SEHNR and CDR2 FQNEAQ (reference sequence). The CDR3 nucleotides read TGTGCCAGCAGCCCCGGGGGCGCCACGGGGGGGGCACGGTTC. Protein product: CASSPGGATGGARF. The full variable domain, with the rest looked up from reference TRBV7-9 and TRBJ2-7, is DTGVSQNPRHKITKRGQNVTFRCDPISEHNRLYWYRQTLGQGPEFLTYFQNEAQLEKSRLLSDRFSAERPKGSFSTLEIQRTEQGDSAMYLCASSPGGATGGARFGPGTRLTVT.

A few counts support this clone. The chain carries TRBV27 and TRBJ2-1; D ambiguous. V was cut by 6 bases and J by 6 bases, with 15 bases left in between. Germline CDR1 is MNHEY and CDR2 is SMNVEV (reference sequence). There are 14 residues in the CDR3. The CDR3 coding sequence is TGTGCCAGCAGGATGGGTTGGCCCGCCAATGAGCAGTTCTTC. It encodes CASRMGWPANEQFF.

V gene TRBV29-1 combines with J gene TRBJ1-1, with D possibly TRBD1 on 5 matching bases. The CDR3 runs 14 residues. Trimming left V 3 bases short and J 6 bases short, with 17 bases between. CDR1 and CDR2 from the germline V gene are SQVTM and ANQGSEA. The CDR3 is CSVDGQGWIPEAFF. The DNA of the CDR3 is TGCAGCGTTGACGGTCAGGGATGGATTCCTGAAGCTTTCTTT.

In nucleotides, the CDR3 is TGTGCCAGCAGCTTTCAAGTCGGCCGCTTGTCCTACGAGCAGTACTTC. This translates into CASSFQVGRLSYEQYF. The chain is built from TRBV5-5 and TRBJ2-7; D unresolved. The CDR3 consists of 16 residues. V was clipped by 2 bases and J by 1 base, with 16 bases between them. Per germline, CDR1 SGHKS and CDR2 YYEKEE (reference sequence).

Concerning this clone: One junction end does not reproduce the germline sequence, and a read error may be involved. The V and J genes are TRBV7-7 and TRBJ2-3, with 10 positions matching TRBD2. The CDR3 is 17 amino acids. Germline values: CDR1 SSHAT, CDR2 FNYEAQ (reference sequence). CDR3 nucleotides: TGTGCTAGCAGCCCCGGACTAGCGGCAACTAGCACAGATACGCAGTATTTT. Its protein product is CASSPGLAATSTDTQYF.

This rearrangement joins TRBV18 to TRBJ2-7; D possibly corresponds to TRBD1 (6 bases). Trimming stripped 2 bases from V and 5 bases from J, with 16 bases between. CDR3 size: 15 residues. From germline, CDR1 is KGHSH and CDR2 LQKENI. The CDR3 is CASSPYALRDNEQYF. In DNA, the CDR3 is TGTGCCAGCTCACCATACGCTCTCAGGGACAACGAGCAGTACTTC.

This chain links TRBV5-6 with TRBJ1-1; the D is unclear. Germline V gives CDR1 SGHDT, CDR2 YYEEEE. Trimming shortened V by 4 bases and J by 6 bases, and 16 bases separated the two germline ends. The CDR3 runs 14 residues. The CDR3 DNA follows: TGTGCCAGCAGCCTTGGCGGGGTTTCGGCTGAAGCTTTCTTT. Translating gives CASSLGGVSAEAFF.